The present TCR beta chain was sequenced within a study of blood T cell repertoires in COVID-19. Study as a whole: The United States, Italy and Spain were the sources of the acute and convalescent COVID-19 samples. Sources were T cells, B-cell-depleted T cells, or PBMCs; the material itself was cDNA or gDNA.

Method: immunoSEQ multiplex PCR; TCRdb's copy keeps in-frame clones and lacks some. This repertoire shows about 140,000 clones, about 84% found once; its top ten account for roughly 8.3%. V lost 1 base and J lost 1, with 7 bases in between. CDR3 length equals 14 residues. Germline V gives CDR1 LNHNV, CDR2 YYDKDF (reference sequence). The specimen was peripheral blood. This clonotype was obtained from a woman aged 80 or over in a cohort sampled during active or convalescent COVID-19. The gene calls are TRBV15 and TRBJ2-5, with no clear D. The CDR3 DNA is TGTGCCACCAGCAGAGGAGGCACCCAAGAGACCCAGTACTTC. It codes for CATSRGGTQETQYF.